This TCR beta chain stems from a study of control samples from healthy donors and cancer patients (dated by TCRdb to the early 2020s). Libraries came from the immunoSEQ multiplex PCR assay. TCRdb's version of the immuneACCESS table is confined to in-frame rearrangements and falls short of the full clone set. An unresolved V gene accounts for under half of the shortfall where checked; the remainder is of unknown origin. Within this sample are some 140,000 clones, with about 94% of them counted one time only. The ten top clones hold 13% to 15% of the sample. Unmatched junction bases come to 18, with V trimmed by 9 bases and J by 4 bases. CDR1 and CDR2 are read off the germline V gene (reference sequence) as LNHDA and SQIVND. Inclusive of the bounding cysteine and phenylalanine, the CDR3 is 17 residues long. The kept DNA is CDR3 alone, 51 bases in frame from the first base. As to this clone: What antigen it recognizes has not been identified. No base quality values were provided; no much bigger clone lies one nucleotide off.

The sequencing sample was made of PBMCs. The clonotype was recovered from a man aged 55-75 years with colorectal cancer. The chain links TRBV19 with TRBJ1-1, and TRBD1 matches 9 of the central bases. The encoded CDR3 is CASLTGPPGQGSTEAFF. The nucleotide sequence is TGTGCCAGCCTAACCGGTCCACCGGGACAGGGATCCACTGAAGCTTTCTTT.